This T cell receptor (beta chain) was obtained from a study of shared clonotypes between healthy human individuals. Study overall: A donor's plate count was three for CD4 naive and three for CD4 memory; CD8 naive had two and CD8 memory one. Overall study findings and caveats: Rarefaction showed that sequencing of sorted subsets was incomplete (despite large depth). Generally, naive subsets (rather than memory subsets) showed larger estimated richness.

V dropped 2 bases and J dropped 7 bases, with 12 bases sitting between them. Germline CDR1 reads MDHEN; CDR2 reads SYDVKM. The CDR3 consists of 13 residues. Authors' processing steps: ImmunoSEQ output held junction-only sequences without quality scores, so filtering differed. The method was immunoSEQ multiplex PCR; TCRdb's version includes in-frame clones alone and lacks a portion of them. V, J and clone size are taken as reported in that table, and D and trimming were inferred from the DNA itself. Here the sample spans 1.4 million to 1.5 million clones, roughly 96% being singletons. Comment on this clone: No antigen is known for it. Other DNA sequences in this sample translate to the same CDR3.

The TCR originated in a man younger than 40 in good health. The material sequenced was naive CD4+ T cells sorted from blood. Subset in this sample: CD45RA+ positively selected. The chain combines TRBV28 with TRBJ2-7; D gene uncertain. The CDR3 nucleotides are TGTGCCAGCAGTTTAAGTGGGCGGCGGGAGCAGTACTTC. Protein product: CASSLSGRREQYF.